The 18 T cell receptor beta chains listed next were all sequenced from one sample in a study of blood T cell repertoires in COVID-19. Method: immunoSEQ multiplex PCR; TCRdb's copy keeps in-frame clones and lacks some. Of approximately 500,000 clones in the sample, less than 90% are singletons; the top ten hold 7.5% to 9.5%. Sequenced input: peripheral blood. All receptors come from a woman aged 50 to 60 with COVID-19, enrolled during active disease.

The chain uses TRBV11-3 and TRBJ2-5; 14 nucleotides align to TRBD2. V lost 5 bases to trimming and J lost 3 bases; unmatched junction nucleotides: 8. Germline V lookup: CDR1 SGHNT, CDR2 YENEEA. The CDR3 consists of 17 residues. CDR3: CASSRGLAGAEEETQYF. CDR3 nucleotides: TGTGCCAGCAGCCGGGGACTAGCGGGGGCAGAAGAAGAGACCCAGTACTTC.

The count of this clone is one. The chain employs TRBV2 and TRBJ1-5; 9 bases map to TRBD1. There are 15 residues in the CDR3. Per germline, CDR1 SNHLY and CDR2 FYNNEI. J lost 3 bases, V lost 5 bases, and 5 bases had no gene match. In DNA form, the CDR3 reads TGTGCCAGCAGTTCGCGGGACAGGGCCAATCAGCCCCAGCATTTT. It is translated as CASSSRDRANQPQHF.

Only a few counts were recorded for this clone. The chain is built from TRBV7-3 and TRBJ1-2, with a possible D match to TRBD1 (6 bases). V was clipped by 3 bases and J by 6 bases, with 14 bases between them. The CDR3 sequence is 14 residues long. Germline V gene sequence: CDR1 SGHTA, CDR2 FQGTGA. The CDR3 sequence: CASSFVQGCNGYTF. CDR3 coding DNA: TGTGCCAGCAGCTTCGTCCAGGGGTGTAATGGCTACACCTTC.

The V gene is TRBV5-1, the J gene TRBJ1-2; 7 bases are a match to TRBD1. V gave up 2 bases and J gave up 7 bases; unmatched junction bases: 11. Germline V gene sequence: CDR1 SGHRS, CDR2 YFSETQ. This CDR3 is built from 15 residues. The CDR3 is CASSFDGQGGVGYTF. In DNA form, the CDR3 reads TGCGCCAGCAGCTTTGACGGGCAGGGGGGTGTTGGCTACACCTTC.

The chain combines TRBV3-1 (or the pseudogene TRBV3-2) with TRBJ2-5; 13 bases fit TRBD2. Germline V gives CDR1 LGHDT, CDR2 YNNKEL (reference sequence). The V and J ends lost 3 bases and 2 bases, in that order; junction bases with no gene match: 3. The CDR3 extends over 16 amino acids. The CDR3 coding sequence is TGTGCCAGCAGCCAGGAGGGACTAGCGGGACAAGAGACCCAGTACTTC. As protein: CASSQEGLAGQETQYF.

This chain links TRBV19 with TRBJ1-3; 7 nucleotides align to TRBD1. The CDR3 runs to 14 residues. V lost 5 bases, J lost 4 bases, and 5 bases stayed unmatched. CDR1 and CDR2 (germline): LNHDA, SQIVND (reference sequence). DNA for the CDR3: TGTGCCAGTAGTCCGGGACAGTCCGGAAACACCATATATTTT. Protein sequence: CASSPGQSGNTIYF.

The V and J genes are TRBV2 and TRBJ2-2; 8 positions agree with TRBD1. Looked up from germline, CDR1 is SNHLY and CDR2 is FYNNEI. The CDR3 consists of 13 residues. Losses at the gene ends were 7 bases for V and 6 bases for J; bases not matched to a gene: 4. The CDR3 bases are TGTGCCAGCACCCCGACAGGGGCCGGGGAGCTGTTTTTT. It codes for CASTPTGAGELFF.

The rearrangement links TRBV11-2 to TRBJ2-1; TRBD2 matches at 11 bases. The germline CDR1 and CDR2 sequences are SGHAT and FQNNGV. CDR3 length: 16 residues. V was pared by 3 bases and J by 7 bases, with 8 bases of the junction left unmatched. For the CDR3, the DNA is TGTGCCAGCAGCTTTCTTAGCGGGGGGGCCCAGAATGAGCAGTTCTTC. Translating it yields CASSFLSGGAQNEQFF.

The rearrangement links TRBV6-5 to TRBJ1-2, with D possibly being TRBD1 (6 bases). The CDR3 loop spans 15 amino acids. Germline assignment: CDR1 MNHEY and CDR2 SVGAGI. The germline V and J ends were trimmed by 4 bases and 5 bases, with 17 bases remaining between them. CDR3 sequence reads: CASSFLTQGTYGYTF. The CDR3 region has the DNA TGTGCCAGCAGTTTCTTAACGCAGGGGACATATGGCTACACCTTC.

This sequence joins TRBV21-1 and TRBJ2-1; the table calls TRBD1, which could not be checked here. TRBV21-1 is deemed a pseudogene. There are 18 residues in the CDR3. CDR3 protein: CAISIDPHRDSYYNEQFF. CDR3 nucleotides: TGTGCCATCTCTATCGATCCCCACCGGGACAGCTACTACAATGAGCAGTTCTTC.

The chain links TRBV5-1 to TRBJ1-3; D is uncertain. Trimming took off 3 bases at V and 4 bases at J, with 14 bases between the two ends. CDR1 is SGHRS and CDR2 is YFSETQ in the germline V gene. This CDR3 comprises 15 residues. CDR3 sequence reads: CASSSQTSAGNTIYF. For the CDR3, the DNA is TGCGCCAGCAGCTCGCAAACATCAGCGGGAAACACCATATATTTT.

The chain recombines TRBV7-9 with TRBJ2-6, with 7 bases lining up with TRBD2. The V gene end was trimmed by 6 bases and the J gene end by 4 bases; junction bases not matched to a gene: 15. The CDR3 spans 18 residues. Germline V CDR1 and CDR2: SEHNR, FQNEAQ (reference sequence). CDR3 sequence (DNA): TGTGCCAGCAGAACGGACGGCTGGGGACTAAGGGGGGCCAACGTCCTGACTTTC. Translated, it gives CASRTDGWGLRGANVLTF.

The chain carries TRBV11-2 and TRBJ2-7; 8 nucleotides agree with TRBD1. CDR3 length: 16 amino acids. Germline-derived CDR1 and CDR2 are SGHAT and FQNNGV. Trimming cost V 5 bases and J 3 bases; bases outside gene matches: 12. This chain's CDR3 is CASSRQGPWQLYEQYF. The CDR3 DNA reads TGTGCCAGCAGCCGACAGGGGCCGTGGCAACTCTACGAGCAGTACTTC.

V usage is TRBV14 and J usage is TRBJ2-1, with 16 bases lining up with TRBD2. The germline V gene encodes CDR1 SGHDN and CDR2 FVKESK. CDR3 length equals 18 residues. V lost 4 bases and J lost 6; bases outside the gene matches: 9. CDR3 loop: CASSRPGLAGGRINEQFF. The DNA for the CDR3 is TGTGCCAGCAGCCGACCGGGACTAGCGGGGGGGAGAATCAATGAGCAGTTCTTC.

The chain is built from TRBV6-2 or TRBV6-3 and TRBJ2-1, with 7 bases lining up with TRBD2. V dropped 1 base and J dropped 3; count of bases not matched to a gene: 6. The CDR3 loop spans 16 amino acids. The germline gives CDR1 MNHEY, CDR2 SVGEGT. CDR3 DNA: TGTGCCAGCAGTTACTTCGGAGCGGGGAGCTACAATGAGCAGTTCTTC. Its protein product is CASSYFGAGSYNEQFF.

The V and J genes are TRBV18 and TRBJ2-5; no reliable D call. The length of the CDR3 is 12 residues. Germline CDR1 and CDR2: KGHSH and LQKENI. Trimming stripped 3 bases from V and 5 bases from J, with 7 bases between. CDR3 in DNA: TGTGCCAGCTCACCCCCAGTGGAGACCCAGTACTTC. The encoded protein is CASSPPVETQYF. Using reference TRBV18 and TRBJ2-5 for the parts outside the CDR3, the full variable domain is NAGVMQNPRHLVRRRGQEARLRCSPMKGHSHVYWYRQLPEEGLKFMVYLQKENIIDESGMPKERFSAEFPKEGPSILRIQQVVRGDSAAYFCASSPPVETQYFGPGTRLLVL.

The chain employs TRBV6-5 and TRBJ1-2, with D perhaps matching TRBD1 (5 bases). The V and J ends lost 8 bases and 6 bases respectively, with 13 bases between them. Germline-derived CDR1 and CDR2 are MNHEY and SVGAGI. The CDR3 length is 12 residues. The CDR3 is CASLGGRDGYTF. The CDR3 coding sequence is TGTGCCAGCCTCGGGGGTAGGGATGGCTACACCTTC.

The chain employs TRBV5-1 and TRBJ2-3; a possible D gene is TRBD2 (7 bases). With 7 bases removed from V and 2 bases from J, the gap between germline ends came to 14 bases. CDR3 length equals 14 residues. The germline gives CDR1 SGHRS, CDR2 YFSETQ. CDR3 DNA: TGCGCCAGCTTCCGAGGGGGGGCCACAGATACGCAGTATTTT. Translation: CASFRGGATDTQYF.